This T cell receptor (beta chain) was documented in a study of T cell responses to AZD1222 COVID-19 vaccine. General observations from the study: Donors were mostly white British, more females; clonal diversity possibly underestimated.

Whether given at about 4 or about 12 weeks, second doses were pooled. This clone was detected only a few times. What it binds is not known. Germline loops: CDR1 SEHNR, CDR2 FQNEAQ (reference sequence). This CDR3 region has 14 residues. With 5 bases clipped from V and 5 bases from J, the junction kept 5 bases outside the gene matches. Measured with immunoSEQ multiplex PCR; TCRdb has only the in-frame clones, and not every one. The sample consists of tens of thousands of clones, 92% of them appearing once. Material: peripheral blood, obtained 28 days after the second AZD1222 dose. The source of this sequence is an adult who received the AZD1222 COVID-19 vaccine. The genes are TRBV7-9 and TRBJ1-5, with 8 positions matching TRBD1. The CDR3 here is CASSPGQGDQPQHF. CDR3 DNA sequence: TGTGCCAGCAGCCCTGGACAGGGAGATCAGCCCCAGCATTTT.